A selection of T cell receptor beta chains follows, all from one sample in a study of T cells in Graves' hyperthyroidism and ophthalmopathy. TCRdb reprocessed the multiplex PCR reads with MiXCR, giving one entry per CDR3 protein. The data hold 500,000 to 650,000 distinct CDR3 sequences, with 12% to 15% observed a single time. Sequenced input: blood. The receptors shown here come from a middle-aged woman with Graves' hyperthyroidism. The CDR3 runs from the conserved cysteine through the conserved F or W. D genes are given only for firm matches. The listing skips clone size in some rows; elsewhere it reads once, few, many or a size class.

TRBJ2-1 | NA | TRBV20-1 | many | TGCAGTGCTAGAGACCTAGACTCCTACAATGAGCAGTTCTTC | CSARDLDSYNEQFF
TRBJ2-5 | TRBD2 | TRBV20-1 | few | TGCAGTGCTAGTCCCCTGGGAGGGAGCAAGGAGACCCAGTACTTC | CSASPLGGSKETQYF
TRBJ2-7 | NA | TRBV28 | NA | TGTGCCAGCAGTTTAAGGGGGACAGAGGGGGGGGAGCAGTACTTC | CASSLRGTEGGEQYF
TRBJ1-1 | NA | TRBV30 | many | TGTGCCTGGAGTCGTGGTAGGGCGCTCCTTATGAACACTGAAGCTTTCTTT | CAWSRGRALLMNTEAFF
TRBJ1-2 | TRBD1 | TRBV2 | many | TGTGCCAGCAGTGAACTCCGGGACAGGGGTGGCTACACCTTC | CASSELRDRGGYTF
TRBJ1-2 | TRBD1 | TRBV20-1 | many | TGCAGTGCTAAGGGACAGACTAACTATGGCTACACCTTC | CSAKGQTNYGYTF
TRBJ2-6 | NA | TRBV5-5 | NA | TGTGCCAGCAGCTTTGGGTCAGGATCTGGGGCCAACGTCCTGACTTTC | CASSFGSGSGANVLTF
TRBJ2-5 | TRBD2 | TRBV29-1 | NA | TGCAGCGTTGGTAAGACTAGCGGGACGATGCTGGGGACCCAGTACTTC | CSVGKTSGTMLGTQYF
TRBJ1-5 | NA | TRBV2 | few | TGTGCCAGCAGGCCCTCTCAAAGCAATCAGCCCCAGCATTTT | CASRPSQSNQPQHF
TRBJ1-4 | NA | TRBV28 | many | TGTGCCAGCAGCCGCCGGGCAGGGACGAATGAAAAACTGTTTTTT | CASSRRAGTNEKLFF
TRBJ1-1 | TRBD1 | TRBV3-1 | many | TGTGCCAGCAGCTTGGGGAGGGGGCCGGGCACTGAAGCTTTCTTT | CASSLGRGPGTEAFF
TRBJ2-5 | NA | TRBV3-1 | many | TGTGCCAGCAGCCAATCGGACACCGGCCTAGAGACCCAGTACTTC | CASSQSDTGLETQYF
TRBJ2-7 | TRBD2 | TRBV10-3 | many | TGTGCCATCACCGAAGGACTAGCGGGGAACGAGCAGTACTTC | CAITEGLAGNEQYF
TRBJ2-1 | NA | TRBV9 | few | TGTGCCAGCAGCCACGAAGGGCTCTCTAGTTACAATGAGCAGTTCTTC | CASSHEGLSSYNEQFF
TRBJ2-3 | NA | TRBV28 | many | TGTGCCAGCAGTTTAGGACTCGAGCGACTCACAGATACGCAGTATTTT | CASSLGLERLTDTQYF
TRBJ2-7 | NA | TRBV2 | many | TGTGCCAGCAGCCTGGAGCGCGAGCAGTACTTC | CASSLEREQYF
TRBJ1-5 | NA | TRBV19 | NA | TGTGCCAGTAGTATTAGGGCAGGGGTTGTGGAGCCCCAGCATTTT | CASSIRAGVVEPQHF
TRBJ2-7 | TRBD2 | TRBV27 | many | TGTGCCAGCAGTTTAGTTGGTAGCGGGAGGGCCTACGAGCAGTACTTC | CASSLVGSGRAYEQYF
TRBJ2-3 | TRBD2 | TRBV11-2 | many | TGTGCCAGCAGCTCCGTGGCGGGAGGGCCAGGAGATACGCAGTATTTT | CASSSVAGGPGDTQYF
TRBJ2-7 | NA | TRBV12-3/TRBV12-4 | many | TGTGCCAGCAGCCCCCAGGCGGGCAGCTACGAGCAGTACTTC | CASSPQAGSYEQYF
TRBJ1-1 | NA | TRBV29-1 | NA | TGCAGCGTTGTGACAACAGGGCAGAACACTGAAGCTTTCTTT | CSVVTTGQNTEAFF
TRBJ2-7 | NA | TRBV28 | many | TGTGCCAGCAGTTTCATAGACAGTAGCTCCTACGAGCAGTACTTC | CASSFIDSSSYEQYF